This entry lists 5 T cell receptor beta chains sequenced from one sample in a study of CD8+CD57+ T cells in acquired aplastic anemia. Sequencing involved patients with CD8+CD57+ cell expansion previously shown by flow cytometry. Genomic DNA served as template for TCR beta VDJ and CDR3 profiling. One entry per CDR3 protein results from TCRdb running MiXCR on the reads. The table records roughly 240,000 distinct CDR3 sequences, around half of them present only once. The sequencing sample was made of sorted CD4+, CD8+, or CD8+CD57+ T cells (not recorded which) from PBMCs. These receptors all stem from a human donor with aplastic anemia.

For this clonotype: No conserved phenylalanine or tryptophan ends this CDR3, so it is likely a read error. CDR3: CASSMNAYEQYL. The CDR3 DNA follows: TGTGCCAGTAGTATGAACGCCTACGAGCAGTACCTC. This sequence joins TRBV19 and TRBJ2-7; D not certain. Germline assignment: CDR1 LNHDA and CDR2 SQIVND (reference sequence). Trimming took off 3 bases at V and 2 bases at J, with 5 bases between the two ends. This CDR3 is 12 amino acids long.

The chain employs TRBV2 and TRBJ1-2; D possibly corresponds to TRBD1 (6 bases). This CDR3 is built from 13 residues. CDR1 is SNHLY and CDR2 is FYNNEI in the germline V gene. V lost 3 bases, J lost 8 bases, and 13 bases lay in between. CDR3 DNA sequence: TGTGCCAGCAGTGATTCCCGGGGGCAGGGCTACACCTTC. It encodes CASSDSRGQGYTF.

Points on this clonotype: At one boundary the junction diverges from the germline segment, which might be a read error. The chain joins TRBV30 to TRBJ1-4; possible D gene TRBD1, 5 bases. In germline, CDR1 is GTSNPN, CDR2 SVGIG (reference sequence). The CDR3 totals 13 residues. The CDR3 DNA reads TGTGCCTGGAGTGTCGGGGGTAACGAAAAACTGGTTTTT. Translating gives CAWSVGGNEKLVF.

This sequence joins TRBV19 and TRBJ2-1, with TRBD1 matching 8 bases. The germline gives CDR1 LNHDA, CDR2 SQIVND (reference sequence). Losses at the gene ends were 5 bases for V and 6 bases for J; bases not matched to a gene: 3. The CDR3 has 13 residues. CDR3 DNA sequence: TGTGCCAGTAGTTTGACAGGGGTCAATGAGCAGTTCTTC. Its translation is CASSLTGVNEQFF.

The table lists this clonotype with many counts. This chain joins TRBV7-6 and TRBJ2-1; tentative D call: TRBD2 (6 bases). V lost 5 bases and J lost 2, with 16 bases in between. CDR3 size: 16 residues. The V gene's germline CDR1 is SGHVS and CDR2 FNYEAQ. CDR3 in amino acids: CASSPQGGAAYNEQFF. The CDR3 DNA reads TGTGCCAGCAGCCCCCAAGGAGGGGCTGCCTACAATGAGCAGTTCTTC.